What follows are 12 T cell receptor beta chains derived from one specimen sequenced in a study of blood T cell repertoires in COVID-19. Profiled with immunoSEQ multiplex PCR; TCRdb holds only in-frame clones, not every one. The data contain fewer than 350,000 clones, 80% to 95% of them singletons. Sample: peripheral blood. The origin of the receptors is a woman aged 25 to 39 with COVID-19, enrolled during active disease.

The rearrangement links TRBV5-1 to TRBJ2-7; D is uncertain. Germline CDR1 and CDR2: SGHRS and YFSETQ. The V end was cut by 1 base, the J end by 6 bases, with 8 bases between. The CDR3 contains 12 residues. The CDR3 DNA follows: TGCGCCAGCAGCTTGCCCTCTAGCGAGCAGTACTTC. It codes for CASSLPSSEQYF.

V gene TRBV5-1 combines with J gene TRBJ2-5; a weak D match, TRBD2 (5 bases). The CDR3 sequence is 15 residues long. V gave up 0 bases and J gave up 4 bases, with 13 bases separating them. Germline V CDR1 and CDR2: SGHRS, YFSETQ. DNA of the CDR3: TGCGCCAGCAGCTTGGTAGGACTGGGCCCAGAGACCCAGTACTTC. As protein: CASSLVGLGPETQYF.

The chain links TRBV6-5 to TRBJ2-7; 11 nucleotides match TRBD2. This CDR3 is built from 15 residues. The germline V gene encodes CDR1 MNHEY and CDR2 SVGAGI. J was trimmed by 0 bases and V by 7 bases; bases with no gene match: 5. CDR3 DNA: TGTGCCAGCAAAGTGACTAGCGGGAACTCCTACGAGCAGTACTTC. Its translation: CASKVTSGNSYEQYF.

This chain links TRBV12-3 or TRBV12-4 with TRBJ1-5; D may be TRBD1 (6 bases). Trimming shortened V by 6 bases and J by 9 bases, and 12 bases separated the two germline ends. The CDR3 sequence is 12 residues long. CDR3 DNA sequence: TGTGCCAGCAGCGTAGGGGGTTGGCCCCAGCATTTT. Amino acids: CASSVGGWPQHF.

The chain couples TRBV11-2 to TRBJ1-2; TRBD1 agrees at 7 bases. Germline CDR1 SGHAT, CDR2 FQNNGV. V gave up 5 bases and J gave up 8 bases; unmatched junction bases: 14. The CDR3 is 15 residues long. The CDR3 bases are TGTGCCAGCAGCAAAGAGGGGGCCTATTCGGGCGGCTACACCTTC. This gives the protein CASSKEGAYSGGYTF.

The CDR3 reads CASSARPRASGANVLTF. As DNA, the CDR3 is TGTGCCAGCAGCGCCCGCCCCAGGGCGTCTGGGGCCAACGTCCTGACTTTC. The V call is TRBV9, the J call TRBJ2-6; the D gene is possibly TRBD1 (5 bases). Germline V gene data show CDR1 as SGDLS and CDR2 as YYNGEE. V dropped 3 bases and J dropped 1 base, with 14 bases sitting between them. There are 17 residues in the CDR3.

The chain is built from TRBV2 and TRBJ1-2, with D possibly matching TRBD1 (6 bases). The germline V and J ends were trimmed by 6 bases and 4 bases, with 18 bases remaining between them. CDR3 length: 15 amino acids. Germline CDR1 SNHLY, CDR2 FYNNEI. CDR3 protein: CASRGDNLNVYGYTF. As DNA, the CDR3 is TGTGCCAGCAGGGGGGACAACCTAAACGTCTATGGCTACACCTTC.

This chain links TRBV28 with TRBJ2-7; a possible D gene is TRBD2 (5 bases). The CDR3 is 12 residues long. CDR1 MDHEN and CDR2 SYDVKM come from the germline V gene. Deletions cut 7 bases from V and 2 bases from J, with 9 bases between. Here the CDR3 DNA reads TGTGCCAGCAACGGGAACCCCTACGAGCAGTACTTC. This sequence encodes CASNGNPYEQYF.

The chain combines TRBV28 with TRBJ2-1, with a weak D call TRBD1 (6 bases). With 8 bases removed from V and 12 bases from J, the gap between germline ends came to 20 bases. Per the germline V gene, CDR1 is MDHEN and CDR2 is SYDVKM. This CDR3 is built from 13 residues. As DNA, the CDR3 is TGTGCCAGCGCTGACGGGGAGTCCAGGGGGCAGTTCTTC. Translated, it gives CASADGESRGQFF. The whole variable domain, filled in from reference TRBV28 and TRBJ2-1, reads DVKVTQSSRYLVKRTGEKVFLECVQDMDHENMFWYRQDPGLGLRLIYFSYDVKMKEKGDIPEGYSVSREKKERFSLILESASTNQTSMYLCASADGESRGQFFGPGTRLTVL.

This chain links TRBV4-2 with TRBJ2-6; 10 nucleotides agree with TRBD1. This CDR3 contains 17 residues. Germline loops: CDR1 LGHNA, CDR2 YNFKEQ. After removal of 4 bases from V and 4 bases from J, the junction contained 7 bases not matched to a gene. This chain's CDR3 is CASSLGTGDSGANVLTF. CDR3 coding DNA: TGTGCCAGCAGCCTCGGGACAGGGGATTCAGGGGCCAACGTCCTGACTTTC.

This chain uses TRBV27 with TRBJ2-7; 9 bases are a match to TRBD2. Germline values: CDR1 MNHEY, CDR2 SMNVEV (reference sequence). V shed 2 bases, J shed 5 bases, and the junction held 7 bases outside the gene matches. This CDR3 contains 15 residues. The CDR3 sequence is CASSLGSGRDDEQYF. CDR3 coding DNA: TGTGCCAGCAGTTTAGGTAGCGGGAGAGATGACGAGCAGTACTTC.

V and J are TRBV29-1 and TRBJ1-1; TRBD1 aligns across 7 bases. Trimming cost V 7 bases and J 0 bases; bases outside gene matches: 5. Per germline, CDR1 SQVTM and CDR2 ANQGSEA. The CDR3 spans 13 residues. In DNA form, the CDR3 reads TGCAGCGCCTCCAGGGGGATGAACACTGAAGCTTTCTTT. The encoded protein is CSASRGMNTEAFF.